The T cell receptor beta chain described here comes from a study of blood T cell repertoires in COVID-19. Profiling relied on immunoSEQ multiplex PCR, and the TCRdb table lists in-frame clones only, not all of them. The sample consists of a few hundred thousand clones, over 75% of them appearing once. Germline CDR1 is SQVTM and CDR2 is ANQGSEA. With V trimmed by 6 bases and J by 3 bases, 28 bases remained unmatched. The CDR3 sequence is 20 residues long. V usage is TRBV29-1 and J usage is TRBJ2-7; 8 bases match TRBD2. This TCR was sampled from a man aged 25-45 years who had recovered from COVID-19. Sequencing was done on a sample of PBMCs or T cells enriched from blood (not recorded which). CDR3 amino acids: CSVAPGIAGPKATGNYEQYF. CDR3 nucleotide sequence: TGCAGCGTGGCCCCTGGGATAGCGGGGCCCAAGGCGACCGGGAACTACGAGCAGTACTTC.